The 11 T cell receptor beta chains below come from one sample, sequenced in a study of blood T cell repertoires in COVID-19. Only in-frame clones appear in the TCRdb table, and some are missing; sequencing was by immunoSEQ multiplex PCR. This table has fewer than 120,000 clones, about 88% appearing once. Material: peripheral blood. The source is a woman between 50 and 59 years old with acute or convalescent COVID-19.

The rearrangement joins TRBV5-1 to TRBJ1-3; 10 bases map to TRBD1. The CDR3 is 16 amino acids. V trimming: 4 bases; J trimming: 4 bases; junction bases outside the gene matches: 8. Germline CDR1 is SGHRS and CDR2 is YFSETQ. DNA of the CDR3: TGCGCCAGCAGCCTCCGACAGGGGGCCGTCGGAAACACCATATATTTT. Protein product: CASSLRQGAVGNTIYF.

V gene TRBV5-1 combines with J gene TRBJ2-7, with D perhaps matching TRBD1 (6 bases). CDR1 is SGHRS and CDR2 is YFSETQ in the germline V gene. V was shortened by 0 bases and J by 5 bases, with 6 bases between the two germline ends. The CDR3 has 12 amino acids. CDR3 DNA sequence: TGCGCCAGCAGCTTGGACAGGGACGAGCAGTACTTC. Its protein product is CASSLDRDEQYF.

Only a few counts were recorded for this clone. The chain joins TRBV18 to TRBJ1-6, with no clear D. Trimming removed 4 bases at V and 7 bases at J, with 11 bases between. The CDR3 loop spans 14 amino acids. Germline CDR1 reads KGHSH; CDR2 reads LQKENI. The CDR3 protein is CASSQAARNSPLHF. The CDR3 coding sequence is TGTGCCAGCTCACAGGCGGCACGCAATTCACCCCTCCACTTT.

The rearrangement links TRBV30 to TRBJ2-7, with TRBD1 identical over 7 bases. The CDR3 is 12 amino acids. Germline CDR1 reads GTSNPN; CDR2 reads SVGIG (reference sequence). After removal of 2 bases from V and 3 bases from J, the junction contained 1 base not matched to a gene. The CDR3 reads CAWSYRGYEQYF. The CDR3 coding sequence is TGTGCCTGGAGTTACAGGGGCTACGAGCAGTACTTC.

V is TRBV7-9 and J is TRBJ1-1, with D perhaps matching TRBD1 (5 bases). The CDR3 is 14 residues long. Germline V gives CDR1 SEHNR, CDR2 FQNEAQ (reference sequence). V was clipped by 5 bases and J by 0 bases, with 10 bases between them. DNA of the CDR3: TGTGCCAGCAGCCAGACAGATATGAACACTGAAGCTTTCTTT. Its translation is CASSQTDMNTEAFF.

CDR3 DNA sequence: TGCGCCAGCAGCTTGGATGCGGCTAGCAATCAGCCCCAGCATTTT. Translating gives CASSLDAASNQPQHF. V and J are TRBV5-1 and TRBJ1-5; D unresolved. V lost 0 bases and J 0 bases, leaving 7 bases between the germline ends. This CDR3 is built from 15 residues. From germline, CDR1 is SGHRS and CDR2 YFSETQ.

This clone was seen at least ten times. The chain carries TRBV5-1 and TRBJ1-2; 9 bases line up with TRBD1. The ends lost 0 bases at V and 7 bases at J; junction bases unmatched: 4. The CDR3 is made up of 14 amino acids. Germline assignment: CDR1 SGHRS and CDR2 YFSETQ. The CDR3 DNA follows: TGCGCCAGCAGCTTGGCCGGGACAGGGACTGGCTACACCTTC. It yields the protein CASSLAGTGTGYTF.

The chain recombines TRBV4-1 with TRBJ2-1, with 7 nucleotides matching TRBD2. V gave up 0 bases and J gave up 4 bases; unmatched junction bases: 12. The CDR3 consists of 18 residues. CDR1 and CDR2 from the germline V gene are MGHRA and YSYEKL. The CDR3 protein is CASSQETNGGGLYNEQFF. The CDR3 region has the DNA TGCGCCAGCAGCCAAGAGACGAACGGGGGAGGGCTTTACAATGAGCAGTTCTTC.

The chain joins TRBV24-1 to TRBJ2-2; D is perhaps TRBD1 (6 bases). CDR1 KGHDR and CDR2 SFDVKD come from the germline V gene. The ends were cut back, 3 bases at V and 0 bases at J, with 13 bases in the middle. The CDR3 length is 17 residues. CDR3 sequence (DNA): TGTGCCACCAGTGATGGTTACAGGGCCTCGAACACCGGGGAGCTGTTTTTT. It specifies CATSDGYRASNTGELFF.

V is TRBV28 and J is TRBJ1-2; TRBD1 matches at 9 bases. After removal of 5 bases from V and 5 bases from J, the junction contained 12 bases not matched to a gene. The germline V gene has CDR1 MDHEN and CDR2 SYDVKM. The CDR3 runs 16 residues. This chain's CDR3 is CASSAGTGWGSYGYTF. The CDR3 bases are TGTGCCAGCAGTGCCGGGACAGGGTGGGGTTCGTATGGCTACACCTTC.

This chain links TRBV5-1 with TRBJ2-5; TRBD1 might be the D (6 bases). Germline V gene data show CDR1 as SGHRS and CDR2 as YFSETQ. The CDR3 totals 14 residues. The V end was cut by 6 bases, the J end by 4 bases, with 16 bases between. CDR3 sequence: CASTPPGATETQYF. As DNA, the CDR3 is TGCGCCAGCACCCCCCCAGGGGCCACAGAGACCCAGTACTTC.